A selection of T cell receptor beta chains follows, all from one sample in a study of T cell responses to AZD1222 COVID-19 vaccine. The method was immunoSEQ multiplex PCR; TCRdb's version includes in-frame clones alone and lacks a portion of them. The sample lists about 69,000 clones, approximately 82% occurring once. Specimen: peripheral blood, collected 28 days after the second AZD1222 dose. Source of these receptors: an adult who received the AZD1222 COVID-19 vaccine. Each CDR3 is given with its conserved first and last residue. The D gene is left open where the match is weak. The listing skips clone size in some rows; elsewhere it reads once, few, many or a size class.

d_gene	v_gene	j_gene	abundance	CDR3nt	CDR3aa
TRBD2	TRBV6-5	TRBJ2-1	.	TGTGCCAGCAGCCCGTTTACTAGCGGGCCCGAGTTCTTC	CASSPFTSGPEFF
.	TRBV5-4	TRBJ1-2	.	TGTGCCAGCAGCTCCCGGGACGGTGGCTGGCAGGGCTACACCTTC	CASSSRDGGWQGYTF
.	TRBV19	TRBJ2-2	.	TGTGCCAGTAGTATACCCCCAGGGTTCACCGGGGAGCTGTTTTTT	CASSIPPGFTGELFF
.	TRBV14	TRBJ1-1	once	TGTGCCAGCAGCCAGTTGGGGAACACTGAAGCTTTCTTT	CASSQLGNTEAFF
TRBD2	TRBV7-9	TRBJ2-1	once	TGTGCCAGCAGCTTACCATCCGGGACTAGAGAGCAGTTCTTC	CASSLPSGTREQFF
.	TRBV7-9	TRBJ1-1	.	TGTGCCAGCAGTTTGACGCAGGGGACTGAAGCTTTCTTT	CASSLTQGTEAFF
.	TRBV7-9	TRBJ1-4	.	TGTGCCAGCAGCCGATGGGACGGCCTCTCAACTAATGAAAAACTGTTTTTT	CASSRWDGLSTNEKLFF
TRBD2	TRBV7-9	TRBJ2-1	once	TGTGCCAGCAGCTATAGCGGGAGGGCGAGCTCCTACAATGAGCAGTTCTTC	CASSYSGRASSYNEQFF
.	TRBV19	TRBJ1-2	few	TGTGCCAGTAGACGGGACTTGGTTAACTATGGCTACACCTTC	CASRRDLVNYGYTF
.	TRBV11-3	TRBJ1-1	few	TGTGCCAGCAGCACATCAGGGTCGAGCACTGAAGCTTTCTTT	CASSTSGSSTEAFF
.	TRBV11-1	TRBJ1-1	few	TGTGCCAGCAGCCCCAATCTCTATACTGAAGCTTTCTTT	CASSPNLYTEAFF
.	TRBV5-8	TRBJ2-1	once	TGTGCCAGCAGCTCTTCTTATGGGGGATACAATGAGCAGTTCTTC	CASSSSYGGYNEQFF
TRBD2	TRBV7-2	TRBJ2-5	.	TGTGCCAGCAGCGGACTAGCGGCCGTATGGCAGACCCAGTACTTC	CASSGLAAVWQTQYF
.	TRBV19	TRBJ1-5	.	TGTGCCAGTAGTATAGAAGAAAGTATGGGGACATGGTGGCCCCAGCATTTT	CASSIEESMGTWWPQHF
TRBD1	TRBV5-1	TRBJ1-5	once	TGCGCCAGCAGCTTACAGGGGAATAGCAATCAGCCCCAGCATTTT	CASSLQGNSNQPQHF
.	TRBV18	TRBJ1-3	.	TGTGCCAGCTCACCGAACCCGGCCTTGCGATACAGCTCTGGAAACACCATATATTTT	CASSPNPALRYSSGNTIYF
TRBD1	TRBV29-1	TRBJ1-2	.	TGCAGCGTTGAACTTGGGTCAGGGGGCGGCTATGGCTACACCTTC	CSVELGSGGGYGYTF
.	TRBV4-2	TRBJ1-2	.	TGTGCCAGCAGCCGTAGGGACTCCGACTATGGCTACACCTTC	CASSRRDSDYGYTF
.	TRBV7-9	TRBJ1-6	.	TGTGCCAGCAGCCAAACAATTTCACCCCTCCACTTT	CASSQTISPLHF
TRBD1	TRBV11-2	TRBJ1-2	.	TGTGCCAGCAGCTTAGCCCAGGGGGCAGTCTCTTATGGCTACACCTTC	CASSLAQGAVSYGYTF
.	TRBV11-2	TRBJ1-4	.	TGTGCCAGCAGCGGACGCCGGAATCCCCAACTGTTTTTT	CASSGRRNPQLFF
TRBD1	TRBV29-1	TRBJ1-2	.	TGCAGCGTTCGTACAGGGGCTAACTATGGCTACACCTTC	CSVRTGANYGYTF
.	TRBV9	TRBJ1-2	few	TGTGCCAGCAGTCCTGACAGGAACTATGGCTACACCTTC	CASSPDRNYGYTF
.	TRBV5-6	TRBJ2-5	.	TGTGCCAGCAGCTTTGGCAGGGAGGAGACCCAGTACTTC	CASSFGREETQYF
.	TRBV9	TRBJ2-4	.	TGTGCCAGCAGCGTAGATCTGGGACCAAACATTCAGTACTTC	CASSVDLGPNIQYF
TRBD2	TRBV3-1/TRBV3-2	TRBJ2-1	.	TGTGCCAGCAGCCCTCATGCCGGGACTAGCGGGGGGAATAGCTCCTACAATGAGCAGTTCTTC	CASSPHAGTSGGNSSYNEQFF
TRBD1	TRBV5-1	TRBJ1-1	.	TGCGCCAGCAGCCCTGGGTTAGGGGGCTCGAACACTGAAGCTTTCTTT	CASSPGLGGSNTEAFF
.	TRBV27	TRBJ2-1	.	TGTGCCAGCAATTCACACGACCAAACCTACAATGAGCAGTTCTTC	CASNSHDQTYNEQFF
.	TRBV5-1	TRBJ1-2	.	TGCGCCAGCAGCTTGGCGGGGGACTATGGCTACACCTTC	CASSLAGDYGYTF
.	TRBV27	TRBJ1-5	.	TGTGCCACCTCTCCGGGGGGGAATCAGCCCCAGCATTTT	CATSPGGNQPQHF
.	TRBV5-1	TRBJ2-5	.	TGCGCCAGCAGCTTGGCTGCCGGAGACCAAGAGACCCAGTACTTC	CASSLAAGDQETQYF
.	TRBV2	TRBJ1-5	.	TGTGCCAGCAGTGAAGGGGCCCTCAATCAGCCCCAGCATTTT	CASSEGALNQPQHF
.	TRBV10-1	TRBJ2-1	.	TGCGCCAGCAGTGGGGCGAGGGGGCAGTTCTTC	CASSGARGQFF
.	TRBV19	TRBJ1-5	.	TGTGCCAGTAGTATAGGGTCGCTAGATCAGCCCCAGCATTTT	CASSIGSLDQPQHF
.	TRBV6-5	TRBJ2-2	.	TGTGCCAGCAGGGCAGCGCGAGGAAACACCGGGGAGCTGTTTTTT	CASRAARGNTGELFF
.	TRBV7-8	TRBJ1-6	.	TGTGCCAGCAGGCCGCGGGGAAGTAGTTCACCCCTCCACTTT	CASRPRGSSSPLHF
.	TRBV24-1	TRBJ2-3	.	TGTGCCACCAGTAGGGCAGGGGAAAATACGCAGTATTTT	CATSRAGENTQYF
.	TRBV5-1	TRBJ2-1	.	TGCGCCAGCAGCCTCGCTGGGCTATCCCCAGAGCAGTTCTTC	CASSLAGLSPEQFF
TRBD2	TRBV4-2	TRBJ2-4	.	TGTGCCAGCAGCCAAAACCCACTGGCGGGAGGGAAAAACATTCAGTACTTC	CASSQNPLAGGKNIQYF
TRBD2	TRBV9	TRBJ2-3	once	TGTGCCAGCAGCGTAGTGGGCGCGGGGGGAAGAGATACGCAGTATTTT	CASSVVGAGGRDTQYF
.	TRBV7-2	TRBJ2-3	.	TGTGCCAGCAGAGATCGGGGTTCTAGCACAGATACGCAGTATTTT	CASRDRGSSTDTQYF
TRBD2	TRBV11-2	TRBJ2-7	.	TGTGCCAGCAGCTTCGAGCGGGATCACTCTATTGAACAGTACTTC	CASSFERDHSIEQYF
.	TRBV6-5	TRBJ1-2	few	TGTGCCAGCAGTTATGAGGGTACGGGGCGCCGGGGCTACACCTTC	CASSYEGTGRRGYTF
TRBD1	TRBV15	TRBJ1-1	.	TGTGCCACCAGCAGGGAGGACAGGGAGGGGAAAGCTTTCTTT	CATSREDREGKAFF
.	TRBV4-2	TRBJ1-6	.	TGTGCCAGCAGCCAAGAGGGTACGGGGGGTAATTCACCCCTCCACTTT	CASSQEGTGGNSPLHF
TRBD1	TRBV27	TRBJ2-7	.	TGTGCCAGCAGTGATCCCGGGACAGTCTCTCCCGAGCAGTACTTC	CASSDPGTVSPEQYF
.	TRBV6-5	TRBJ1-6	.	TGTGCCAGCAGTTACTCGACGGGGCAACCCCTCCACTTT	CASSYSTGQPLHF
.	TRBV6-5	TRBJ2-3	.	TGTGCCAGCAGGCTTCAGGGGTTCACAGATACGCAGTATTTT	CASRLQGFTDTQYF
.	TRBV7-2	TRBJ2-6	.	TGTGCCAGCAGCTTAGTTCAGCCTTCTGGGGCCAACGTCCTGACTTTC	CASSLVQPSGANVLTF
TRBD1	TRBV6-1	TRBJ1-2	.	TGTGCCAGCAGGGAATCACTGGGAGGGGGCGACTACTATGGCTACACCTTC	CASRESLGGGDYYGYTF
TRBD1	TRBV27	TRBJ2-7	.	TGTGCCAGCAGTTCCCTGGGACAGGGTGACGAGCAGTACTTC	CASSSLGQGDEQYF
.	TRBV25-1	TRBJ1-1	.	TGTGCCAGCAGTGAATCTTACGGCCTCACTGAAGCTTTCTTT	CASSESYGLTEAFF
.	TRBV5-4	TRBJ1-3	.	TGTGCCAGCAGCTTGGGTGACGGTAGCTCTGGAAACACCATATATTTT	CASSLGDGSSGNTIYF
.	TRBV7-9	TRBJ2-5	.	TGTGCCAGCAGCTTAGCCGGGATCCGAGAGACCCAGTACTTC	CASSLAGIRETQYF
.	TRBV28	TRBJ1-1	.	TGTGCCAGCAGTCAACCCCGGACTGGAAACACTGAAGCTTTCTTT	CASSQPRTGNTEAFF